The clone carrying this TCR beta chain was observed a few times. Antigen unknown. Sequencing targeted expressed TCRB transcripts, as all isolated RNA had been reverse transcribed. TCRdb's copy holds only in-frame clones and misses some; the assay was immunoSEQ multiplex PCR. The top ten hold approximately 0.035% of the sample, which has approximately 250,000 clones, 9.6% seen once. Sorted cells reached over 95% purity in every population. This record comes from a study of beta chain features in type 1 diabetes. About the study: Healthy donors and patients had similar age, gender and cell yields. The study's findings and limits: In all four CD4+ subsets, TCRB CDR3 length was significantly, moderately reduced in type 1 diabetes. In comparison with healthy donors, patients had naive, central memory and Treg TCRB repertoires that appeared more similar.

Germline V CDR1 and CDR2: KGHSH, LQKENI. This CDR3 contains 14 residues. The V gene end was trimmed by 3 bases and the J gene end by 4 bases; junction bases not matched to a gene: 5. The TCR sequence derives from a woman between 18 and 30 years old in good health. The sequenced sample consisted of naive CD4+ T cells from blood. This chain joins TRBV18 and TRBJ1-1; 7 nucleotides match TRBD1. This CDR3 is CASSPTQGSTEAFF. As DNA, the CDR3 is TGTGCCAGCTCACCTACACAGGGGAGCACTGAAGCTTTCTTT.